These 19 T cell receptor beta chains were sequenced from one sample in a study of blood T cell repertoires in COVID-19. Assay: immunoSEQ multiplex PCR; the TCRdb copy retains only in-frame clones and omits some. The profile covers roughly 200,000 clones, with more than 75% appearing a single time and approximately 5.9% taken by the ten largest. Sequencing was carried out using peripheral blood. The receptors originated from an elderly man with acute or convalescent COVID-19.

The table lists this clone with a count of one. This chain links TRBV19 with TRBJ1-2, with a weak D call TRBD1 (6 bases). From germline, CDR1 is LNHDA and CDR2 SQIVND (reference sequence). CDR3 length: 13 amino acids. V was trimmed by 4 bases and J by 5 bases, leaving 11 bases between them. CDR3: CASSTRQDYGYTF. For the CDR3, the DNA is TGTGCCAGTAGTACCCGACAGGATTATGGCTACACCTTC.

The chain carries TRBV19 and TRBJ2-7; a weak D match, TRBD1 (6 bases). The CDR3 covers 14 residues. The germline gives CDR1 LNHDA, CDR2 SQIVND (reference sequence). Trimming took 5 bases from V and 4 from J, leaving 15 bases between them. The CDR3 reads CASSPLLQGYEQYF. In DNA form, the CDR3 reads TGTGCCAGTAGTCCCCTCCTCCAGGGGTACGAGCAGTACTTC.

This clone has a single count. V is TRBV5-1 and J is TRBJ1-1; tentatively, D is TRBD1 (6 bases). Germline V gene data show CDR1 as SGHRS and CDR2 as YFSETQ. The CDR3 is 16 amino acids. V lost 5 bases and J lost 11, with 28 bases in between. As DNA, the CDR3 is TGCGCCAGCAGGGGGGTTTTGGACAGTCTAAGTGTTGGGGCTTTCTTT. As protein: CASRGVLDSLSVGAFF.

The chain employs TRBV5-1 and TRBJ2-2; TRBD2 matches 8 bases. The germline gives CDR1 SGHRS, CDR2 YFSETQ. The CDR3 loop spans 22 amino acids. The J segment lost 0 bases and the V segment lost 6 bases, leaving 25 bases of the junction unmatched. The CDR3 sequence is CASKSSGRTSLNPNSNTGELFF. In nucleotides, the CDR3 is TGCGCCAGCAAATCAAGCGGGAGAACTTCCCTCAACCCTAACTCGAACACCGGGGAGCTGTTTTTT.

The CDR3 DNA reads TGTGCCAGCAGTAAGCAGGGAGGCGGCAATCAGCCCCAGCATTTT. Protein product: CASSKQGGGNQPQHF. This rearrangement joins TRBV28 to TRBJ1-5; tentative D call: TRBD1 (5 bases). The germline CDR1 and CDR2 sequences are MDHEN and SYDVKM. This CDR3 has 15 amino acids. V was cut by 5 bases and J by 2 bases, with 13 bases left in between.

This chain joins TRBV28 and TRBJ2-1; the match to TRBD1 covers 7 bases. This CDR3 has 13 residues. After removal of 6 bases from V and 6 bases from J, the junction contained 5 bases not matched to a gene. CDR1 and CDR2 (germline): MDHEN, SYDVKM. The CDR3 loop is CASRTTGVNEQFF. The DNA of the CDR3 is TGTGCCAGCAGGACCACAGGGGTCAATGAGCAGTTCTTC.

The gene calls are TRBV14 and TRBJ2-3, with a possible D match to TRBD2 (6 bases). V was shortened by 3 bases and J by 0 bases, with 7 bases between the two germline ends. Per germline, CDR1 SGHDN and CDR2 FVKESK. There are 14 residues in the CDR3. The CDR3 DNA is TGTGCCAGCAGCCAGGGACTTAGCACAGATACGCAGTATTTT. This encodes CASSQGLSTDTQYF.

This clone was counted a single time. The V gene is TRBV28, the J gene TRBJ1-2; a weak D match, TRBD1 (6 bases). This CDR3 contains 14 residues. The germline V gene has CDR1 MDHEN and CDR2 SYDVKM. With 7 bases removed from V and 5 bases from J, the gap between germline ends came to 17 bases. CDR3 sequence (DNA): TGTGCCAGCACCTCACAGGGTAATTGGTATGGCTACACCTTC. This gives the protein CASTSQGNWYGYTF.

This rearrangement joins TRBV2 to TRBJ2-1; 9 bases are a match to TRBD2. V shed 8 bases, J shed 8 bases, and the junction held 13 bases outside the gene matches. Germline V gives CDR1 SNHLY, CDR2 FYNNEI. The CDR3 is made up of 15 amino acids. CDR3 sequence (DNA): TGTGCCAGCTGGGCGGGAGGGCAAATACTGGATGAGCAGTTCTTC. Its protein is CASWAGGQILDEQFF.

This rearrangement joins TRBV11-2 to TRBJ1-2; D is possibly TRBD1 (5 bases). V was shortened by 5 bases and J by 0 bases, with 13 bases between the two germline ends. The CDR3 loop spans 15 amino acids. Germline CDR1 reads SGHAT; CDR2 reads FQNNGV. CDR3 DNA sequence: TGTGCCAGCAGCGGTGCAGGGCCCTCTAACTATGGCTACACCTTC. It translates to CASSGAGPSNYGYTF. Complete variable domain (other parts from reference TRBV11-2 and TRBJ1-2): EAGVAQSPRYKIIEKRQSVAFWCNPISGHATLYWYQQILGQGPKLLIQFQNNGVVDDSQLPKDRFSAERLKGVDSTLKIQPAKLEDSAVYLCASSGAGPSNYGYTFGSGTRLTVV.

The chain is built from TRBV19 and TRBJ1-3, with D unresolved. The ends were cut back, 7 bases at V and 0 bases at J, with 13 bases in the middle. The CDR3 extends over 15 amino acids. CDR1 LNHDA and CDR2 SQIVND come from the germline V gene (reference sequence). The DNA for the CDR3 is TGTGCCAGTAAAGATAACTCCAACTCTGGAAACACCATATATTTT. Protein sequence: CASKDNSNSGNTIYF.

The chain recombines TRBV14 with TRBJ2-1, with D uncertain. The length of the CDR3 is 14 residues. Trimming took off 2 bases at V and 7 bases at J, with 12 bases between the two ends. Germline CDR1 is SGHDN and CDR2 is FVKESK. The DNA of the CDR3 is TGTGCCAGCAGCCAACAATCCAGGATAAATGAGCAGTTCTTC. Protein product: CASSQQSRINEQFF. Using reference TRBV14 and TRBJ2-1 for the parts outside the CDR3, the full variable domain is EAGVTQFPSHSVIEKGQTVTLRCDPISGHDNLYWYRRVMGKEIKFLLHFVKESKQDESGMPNNRFLAERTGGTYSTLKVQPAELEDSGVYFCASSQQSRINEQFFGPGTRLTVL.

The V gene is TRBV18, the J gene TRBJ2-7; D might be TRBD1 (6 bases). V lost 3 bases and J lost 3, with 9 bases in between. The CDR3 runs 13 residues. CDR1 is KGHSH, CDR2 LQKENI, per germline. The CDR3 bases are TGTGCCAGCTCACCGAAGGGGGACTACGAGCAGTACTTC. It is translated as CASSPKGDYEQYF.

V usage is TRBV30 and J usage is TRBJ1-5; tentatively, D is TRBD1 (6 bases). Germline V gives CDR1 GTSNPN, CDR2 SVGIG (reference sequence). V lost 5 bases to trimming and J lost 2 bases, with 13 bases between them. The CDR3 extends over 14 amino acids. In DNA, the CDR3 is TGTGCCTGGGGCGGGGGGCGAGGCAATCAGCCCCAGCATTTT. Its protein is CAWGGGRGNQPQHF.

The chain's CDR3 is CARSVQGGDSNQPQHF. The CDR3 DNA reads as TGTGCCAGAAGCGTGCAGGGGGGCGATAGCAATCAGCCCCAGCATTTT. The V call is TRBV5-3, the J call TRBJ1-5; 7 bases are shared with TRBD1. TRBV5-3 is annotated as an ORF whose role is uncertain. The V gene end was trimmed by 4 bases and the J gene end by 0 bases; junction bases not matched to a gene: 7. CDR3 length: 16 amino acids.

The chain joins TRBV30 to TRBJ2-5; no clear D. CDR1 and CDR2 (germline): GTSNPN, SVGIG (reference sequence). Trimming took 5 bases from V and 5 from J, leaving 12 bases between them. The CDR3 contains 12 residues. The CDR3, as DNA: TGTGCCTGGTCGGTACTGTTTGAGACCCAGTACTTC. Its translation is CAWSVLFETQYF.

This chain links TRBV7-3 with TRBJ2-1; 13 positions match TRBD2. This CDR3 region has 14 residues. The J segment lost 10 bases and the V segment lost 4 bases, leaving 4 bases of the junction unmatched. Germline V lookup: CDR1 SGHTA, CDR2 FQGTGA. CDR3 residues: CASSSGLAGEEQFF. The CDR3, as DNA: TGTGCCAGCAGCTCCGGACTAGCGGGAGAAGAGCAGTTCTTC.

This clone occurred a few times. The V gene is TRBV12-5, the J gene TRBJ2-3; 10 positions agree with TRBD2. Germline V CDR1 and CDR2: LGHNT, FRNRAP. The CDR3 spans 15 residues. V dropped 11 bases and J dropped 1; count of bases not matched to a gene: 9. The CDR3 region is CASAPSGGGTDTQYF. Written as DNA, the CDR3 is TGTGCTTCAGCTCCTAGCGGGGGTGGCACAGATACGCAGTATTTT.

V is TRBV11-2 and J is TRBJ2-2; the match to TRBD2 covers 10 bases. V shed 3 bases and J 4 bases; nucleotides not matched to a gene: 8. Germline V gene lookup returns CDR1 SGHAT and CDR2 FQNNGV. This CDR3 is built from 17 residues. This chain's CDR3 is CASSFGATSGITGELFF. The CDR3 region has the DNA TGTGCCAGCAGCTTTGGGGCTACTAGCGGGATCACCGGGGAGCTGTTTTTT.